The 13 T cell receptor beta chains below all came from one sample that was sequenced in a study of blood T cell repertoires in COVID-19. Only in-frame clones appear in the TCRdb table, and some are missing; sequencing was by immunoSEQ multiplex PCR. The sample includes roughly 87,000 clones, about 88% of them seen just once. Sequenced: peripheral blood. Receptors were obtained from a woman older than 75 with active COVID-19.

The chain joins TRBV28 to TRBJ2-7, with TRBD1 identical over 7 bases. The CDR3 sequence is 16 residues long. The V gene end was trimmed by 6 bases and the J gene end by 1 base; junction bases not matched to a gene: 12. Germline V gene data show CDR1 as MDHEN and CDR2 as SYDVKM. The CDR3 nucleotides are TGTGCCAGCAGCGGTACAGGGGTTCAAAGGTCCTACGAGCAGTACTTC. Residues: CASSGTGVQRSYEQYF.

The chain employs TRBV10-3 and TRBJ1-6; no definite D call. With 0 bases removed from V and 6 bases from J, the gap between germline ends came to 12 bases. The CDR3 runs 16 residues. The germline gives CDR1 ENHRY, CDR2 SYGVKD. The CDR3 nucleotides read TGTGCCATCAGTGAGTCTGCCAGGATCGGTAATTCACCCCTCCACTTT. Translated: CAISESARIGNSPLHF.

The chain links TRBV5-1 to TRBJ1-1; D might be TRBD1 (6 bases). Trimming took 4 bases from V and 2 from J, leaving 9 bases between them. Germline CDR1 and CDR2: SGHRS and YFSETQ. This CDR3 has 13 amino acids. As DNA, the CDR3 is TGCGCCAGCAGCCGGGACATAAACACTGAAGCTTTCTTT. Translation gives CASSRDINTEAFF.

The J gene is TRBJ2-7, the V gene TRBV27; TRBD1 matches at 7 bases. V was pared by 6 bases and J by 8 bases, with 13 bases of the junction left unmatched. Looked up from germline, CDR1 is MNHEY and CDR2 is SMNVEV (reference sequence). The CDR3 loop spans 14 amino acids. CDR3 in amino acids: CASRPTGEWTKQYF. The DNA of the CDR3 is TGTGCCAGCAGACCTACAGGGGAATGGACGAAGCAGTACTTC.

The chain has TRBV5-1 and TRBJ2-7; unclear D gene. The germline CDR1 and CDR2 sequences are SGHRS and YFSETQ. V was trimmed by 0 bases and J by 3 bases, leaving 10 bases between them. The CDR3 totals 14 residues. DNA of the CDR3: TGCGCCAGCAGCTTGGTTGGCAGGCTCTACGAGCAGTACTTC. It is translated as CASSLVGRLYEQYF.

The chain couples TRBV4-1 to TRBJ2-3; D is unresolved. V gave up 0 bases and J gave up 3 bases, with 16 bases separating them. The CDR3 is made up of 17 amino acids. Germline-derived CDR1 and CDR2 are MGHRA and YSYEKL. The DNA of the CDR3 is TGCGCCAGCAGCCAAGAGGGCCTCCAGTCGCAGACAGATACGCAGTATTTT. Amino acids: CASSQEGLQSQTDTQYF.

J is TRBJ2-2 and V is TRBV18; maybe TRBD2 (6 bases). The germline V and J ends were trimmed by 0 bases and 4 bases, with 6 bases remaining between them. The CDR3 sequence is 14 residues long. Germline V gene sequence: CDR1 KGHSH, CDR2 LQKENI. This CDR3 reads CASSPPGGTGELFF. CDR3 coding DNA: TGTGCCAGCTCACCACCGGGAGGCACCGGGGAGCTGTTTTTT.

V and J are TRBV5-1 and TRBJ2-7, with 10 bases that match TRBD1. This CDR3 region has 18 residues. CDR1 and CDR2 (germline): SGHRS, YFSETQ. V was clipped by 0 bases and J by 0 bases; unmatched bases: 9. CDR3 bases: TGCGCCAGCAGCTTGGCGACAGGGGGCGCCCGGAGCTCCTACGAGCAGTACTTC. It yields the protein CASSLATGGARSSYEQYF.

The rearrangement links TRBV9 to TRBJ2-1; 9 nucleotides agree with TRBD1. The V gene end was trimmed by 0 bases and the J gene end by 3 bases; junction bases not matched to a gene: 1. The CDR3 covers 15 residues. The germline V gene encodes CDR1 SGDLS and CDR2 YYNGEE. The chain's CDR3 is CASSVADRGYNEQFF. DNA for the CDR3: TGTGCCAGCAGCGTAGCGGACAGGGGCTACAATGAGCAGTTCTTC.

The chain is built from TRBV2 and TRBJ2-3; 10 positions agree with TRBD2. Germline CDR1 is SNHLY and CDR2 is FYNNEI. The CDR3 loop spans 15 amino acids. The junction had 3 bases not matched to a gene; V was cut back by 4 bases and J by 2 bases. CDR3 nucleotides: TGTGCCAGCAGTGGAGGACTAGCGGACACAGATACGCAGTATTTT. Its protein product is CASSGGLADTDTQYF.

The rearrangement joins TRBV2 to TRBJ1-1; TRBD1 agrees at 9 bases. The CDR3 runs to 13 residues. V shed 7 bases and J 6 bases; nucleotides not matched to a gene: 6. Germline CDR1 SNHLY, CDR2 FYNNEI. The CDR3 spells CASIGQGSPEAFF. The CDR3 DNA reads as TGTGCCAGCATAGGACAGGGGAGCCCTGAAGCTTTCTTT.

The V call is TRBV15, the J call TRBJ2-3; perhaps TRBD2 as D (7 bases). Germline V gives CDR1 LNHNV, CDR2 YYDKDF (reference sequence). This CDR3 is built from 14 residues. V dropped 3 bases and J dropped 3 bases, with 10 bases sitting between them. CDR3 residues: CATSSRGGTDTQYF. CDR3 DNA: TGTGCCACCAGCAGTAGGGGGGGGACAGATACGCAGTATTTT.

The gene calls are TRBV6-2 or TRBV6-3 and TRBJ1-5, with D perhaps TRBD1 (5 bases). V was pared by 2 bases and J by 4 bases, with 12 bases between. CDR3 length: 15 residues. Germline V gene sequence: CDR1 MNHEY, CDR2 SVGEGT. The CDR3 loop is CASSYPDSLNQPQHF. The CDR3 coding sequence is TGTGCCAGCAGTTACCCAGACAGTCTGAATCAGCCCCAGCATTTT.